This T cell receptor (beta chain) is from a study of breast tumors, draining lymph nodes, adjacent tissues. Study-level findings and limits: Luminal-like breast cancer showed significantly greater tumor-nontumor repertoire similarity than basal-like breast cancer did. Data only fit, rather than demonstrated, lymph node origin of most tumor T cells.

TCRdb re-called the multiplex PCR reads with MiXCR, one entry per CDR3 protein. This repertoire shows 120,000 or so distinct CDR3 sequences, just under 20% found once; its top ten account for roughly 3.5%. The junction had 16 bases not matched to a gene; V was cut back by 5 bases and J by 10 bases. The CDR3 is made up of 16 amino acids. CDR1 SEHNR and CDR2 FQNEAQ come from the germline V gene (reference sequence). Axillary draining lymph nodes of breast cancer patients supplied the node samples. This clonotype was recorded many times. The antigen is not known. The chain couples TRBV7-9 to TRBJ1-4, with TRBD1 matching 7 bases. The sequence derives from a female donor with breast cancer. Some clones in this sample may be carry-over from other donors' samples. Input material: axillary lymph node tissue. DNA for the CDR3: TGTGCCAGCAGCCCGACCCCGACAGGGCCGGGAGGAAAACTGTTTTTT. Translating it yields CASSPTPTGPGGKLFF.